This TCR beta chain was profiled in a study of blood T cell repertoires in COVID-19. Study background: Whether acute or convalescent, the COVID-19 samples came from the United States, Italy and Spain.

Germline V gene lookup returns CDR1 SGHTA and CDR2 FQGNSA. After removal of 6 bases from V and 5 bases from J, the junction contained 7 bases not matched to a gene. This CDR3 region has 14 residues. The authors' processing: Scientists estimated how many nucleated cells there were by amplifying reference gene primers. This table comes from immunoSEQ multiplex PCR, and its TCRdb copy is limited to in-frame clones, with some not included. The V and J calls and clone size are taken from that table; D and trimming were inferred from the DNA. The sample has about 160,000 clones; about 87% are singletons. Sequencing input: peripheral blood. The chain recombines TRBV7-2 with TRBJ2-1; 7 bases fit TRBD2. The clonotype was recovered from a woman between 70 and 85 years old with COVID-19, enrolled during active disease. CDR3 residues: CASRPTSRNNEQFF. For the CDR3, the DNA is TGTGCCAGCAGACCGACTAGCCGGAACAATGAGCAGTTCTTC. Full variable domain (remainder filled in from reference TRBV7-2 and TRBJ2-1): GAGVSQSPSNKVTEKGKDVELRCDPISGHTALYWYRQSLGQGLEFLIYFQGNSAPDKSGLPSDRFSAERTGGSVSTLTIQRTQQEDSAVYLCASRPTSRNNEQFFGPGTRLTVL.